A single sample is the source of the 12 T cell receptor beta chains below, sequenced in a study of shared clonotypes between healthy human individuals (dated by TCRdb to about 2020). Library prep was done by the immunoSEQ multiplex PCR assay. TCRdb provides this immuneACCESS table in a form limited to in-frame rearrangements. Some clones are lacking; in checked studies, under half of them reflect an unresolved V gene, and why the rest are absent is not known. The sample includes over a million clones, with 78% observed a single time. The top ten clonotypes cover 0.61% of the sample. The sequenced sample consisted of memory CD4+ T cells from PBMCs. The sample's cell subset or site label, in plain terms: CD45RA-negative fraction. Receptors were obtained from a man younger than 30 in good health. Some clones in this sample may be carry-over from other donors' samples.

This clone occurred many times. The V and J genes are TRBV2 and TRBJ1-5; a possible D gene is TRBD1 (5 bases). The CDR3 length is 15 residues. Germline values: CDR1 SNHLY, CDR2 FYNNEI. The germline V and J ends were trimmed by 5 bases and 2 bases, with 13 bases remaining between them. Here the CDR3 DNA reads TGTGCCAGCAGTAATACCGGGGACGGCAATCAGCCCCAGCATTTT. This encodes CASSNTGDGNQPQHF.

There are a few counts of this clone. The chain recombines TRBV2 with TRBJ1-2; 10 bases are a match to TRBD1. Trimming took 6 bases from V and 8 from J; bases not matched to a gene: 12. This CDR3 region has 15 residues. CDR1 and CDR2 (germline): SNHLY, FYNNEI. The CDR3 DNA sequence: TGTGCCAGCAGAAAAGACGGGACAGGGGTTGTCGGCTACACCTTC. Translating gives CASRKDGTGVVGYTF. Looking up the rest from reference TRBV2 and TRBJ1-2 gives the full variable domain: EPEVTQTPSHQVTQMGQEVILRCVPISNHLYFYWYRQILGQKVEFLVSFYNNEISEKSEIFDDQFSVERPDGSNFTLKIRSTKLEDSAMYFCASRKDGTGVVGYTFGSGTRLTVV.

As regards this clone: The same CDR3 also results from other DNA sequences found in this sample. The chain uses TRBV11-3 and TRBJ2-1, with D uncertain. The CDR3 totals 14 residues. The ends were cut back, 1 base at V and 1 base at J, with 5 bases in the middle. Per germline, CDR1 SGHNT and CDR2 YENEEA. CDR3 protein: CASSLGGSYNEQFF. CDR3 DNA: TGTGCCAGCAGCTTAGGGGGTTCCTACAATGAGCAGTTCTTC. Full variable domain (remainder filled in from reference TRBV11-3 and TRBJ2-1): EAGVVQSPRYKIIEKKQPVAFWCNPISGHNTLYWYLQNLGQGPELLIRYENEEAVDDSQLPKDRFSAERLKGVDSTLKIQPAELGDSAVYLCASSLGGSYNEQFFGPGTRLTVL.

This clone was picked up many times. At the DNA level, this CDR3 is encoded by other sequences in the same sample as well. The chain joins TRBV7-3 to TRBJ2-1, with a weak D call TRBD1 (5 bases). The CDR3 runs 13 residues. V was cut by 3 bases and J by 5 bases, with 8 bases left in between. Looked up from germline, CDR1 is SGHTA and CDR2 is FQGTGA. The CDR3 sequence is CASSLGPNNEQFF. Here the CDR3 DNA reads TGTGCCAGCAGCTTGGGGCCTAACAATGAGCAGTTCTTC.

The table lists this clone with a few counts. The gene calls are TRBV7-3 and TRBJ2-1; either TRBD1 or TRBD2 may fit D (5 bases each). Trimming pared 2 bases from V and 8 bases from J, leaving 16 bases between. The CDR3 is made up of 15 amino acids. Germline CDR1 is SGHTA and CDR2 is FQGTGA. This CDR3 reads CASSLYWDRPDEQFF. The DNA for the CDR3 is TGTGCCAGCAGCTTATATTGGGACCGCCCCGATGAGCAGTTCTTC.

This chain connects TRBV7-9 to TRBJ2-1; D unclear. The V gene's germline CDR1 is SEHNR and CDR2 FQNEAQ (reference sequence). The length of the CDR3 is 15 residues. V was shortened by 5 bases and J by 5 bases, with 16 bases between the two germline ends. The DNA of the CDR3 is TGTGCCAGCAGCCCCATCGGAGTGGGCAACAATGAGCAGTTCTTC. Translation: CASSPIGVGNNEQFF. Full variable domain (outside the CDR3, taken from reference TRBV7-9 and TRBJ2-1): DTGVSQNPRHKITKRGQNVTFRCDPISEHNRLYWYRQTLGQGPEFLTYFQNEAQLEKSRLLSDRFSAERPKGSFSTLEIQRTEQGDSAMYLCASSPIGVGNNEQFFGPGTRLTVL.

Note on this clone: One junction end does not reproduce the germline sequence, and a read error may be involved. V gene TRBV6-6 combines with J gene TRBJ2-7; TRBD2 might be the D (6 bases). This CDR3 comprises 11 residues. CDR1 and CDR2 from the germline V gene are MNHNY and SVGAGI (reference sequence). CDR3 sequence: CASSLPGLLIF. As DNA, the CDR3 is TGTGCCAGCAGTTTGCCGGGACTTTTGATCTTC.

This chain links TRBV5-1 with TRBJ1-3; no definite D call. CDR3 length equals 14 residues. The germline V gene encodes CDR1 SGHRS and CDR2 YFSETQ. Trimming cost V 4 bases and J 0 bases, with 8 bases left between them. The CDR3 is CASSEIDSGNTIYF. DNA of the CDR3: TGCGCCAGCAGCGAAATCGACTCTGGAAACACCATATATTTT.

V and J are TRBV15 and TRBJ2-2; 8 bases map to TRBD2. CDR3 length equals 14 residues. CDR1 is LNHNV and CDR2 is YYDKDF in the germline V gene (reference sequence). V lost 7 bases and J lost 2; bases outside the gene matches: 3. CDR3 protein: CATNREGNTGELFF. In nucleotides, the CDR3 is TGTGCCACCAACCGGGAGGGAAACACCGGGGAGCTGTTTTTT.

This clone was detected only a few times. V gene TRBV7-8 combines with J gene TRBJ2-2; no reliable D call. The V gene lost 3 bases and the J gene lost 1 base, with 9 bases spanning the gap. This CDR3 comprises 15 residues. The germline V gene encodes CDR1 SGHVS and CDR2 FQNEAQ. As DNA, the CDR3 is TGTGCCAGCAGCTTTGAAACGGGGAACACCGGGGAGCTGTTTTTT. Protein: CASSFETGNTGELFF.

This clone was seen a single time. This chain connects TRBV6-6 to TRBJ2-7; 8 nucleotides align to TRBD2. The CDR3 covers 14 residues. Germline V lookup: CDR1 MNHNY, CDR2 SVGAGI (reference sequence). V was pared by 6 bases and J by 7 bases, with 11 bases of the junction left unmatched. The CDR3 sequence is CASRGGLGPKEQYF. Here the CDR3 DNA reads TGTGCCAGCAGAGGGGGACTAGGGCCTAAAGAGCAGTACTTC.

CDR3 nucleotides: TGTGCCAGCAGTCTTTCGGGTTTTAATGAGCAGTTCTTC. Protein product: CASSLSGFNEQFF. The J gene is TRBJ2-1, the V gene TRBV27; D is unresolved. The CDR3 sequence is 13 residues long. V was clipped by 5 bases and J by 7 bases, with 12 bases between them. The germline V gene encodes CDR1 MNHEY and CDR2 SMNVEV (reference sequence).